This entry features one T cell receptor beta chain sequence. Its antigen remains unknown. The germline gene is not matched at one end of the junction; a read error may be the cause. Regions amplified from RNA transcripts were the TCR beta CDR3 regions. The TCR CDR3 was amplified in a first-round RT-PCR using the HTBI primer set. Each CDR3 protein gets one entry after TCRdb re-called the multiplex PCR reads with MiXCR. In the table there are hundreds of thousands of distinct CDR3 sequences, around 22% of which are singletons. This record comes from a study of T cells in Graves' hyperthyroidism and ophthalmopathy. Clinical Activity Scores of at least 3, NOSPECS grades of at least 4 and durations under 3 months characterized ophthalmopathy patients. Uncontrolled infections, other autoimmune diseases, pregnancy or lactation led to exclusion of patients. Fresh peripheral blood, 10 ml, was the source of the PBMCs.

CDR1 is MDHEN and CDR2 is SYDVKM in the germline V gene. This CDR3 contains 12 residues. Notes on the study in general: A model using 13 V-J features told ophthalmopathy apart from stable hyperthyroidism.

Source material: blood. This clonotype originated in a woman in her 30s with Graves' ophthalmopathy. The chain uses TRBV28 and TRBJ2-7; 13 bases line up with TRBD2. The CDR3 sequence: CASSRTSGRGEF. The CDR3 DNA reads TGTGCCAGCAGTCGGACTAGCGGGAGAGGGGAGTTC.